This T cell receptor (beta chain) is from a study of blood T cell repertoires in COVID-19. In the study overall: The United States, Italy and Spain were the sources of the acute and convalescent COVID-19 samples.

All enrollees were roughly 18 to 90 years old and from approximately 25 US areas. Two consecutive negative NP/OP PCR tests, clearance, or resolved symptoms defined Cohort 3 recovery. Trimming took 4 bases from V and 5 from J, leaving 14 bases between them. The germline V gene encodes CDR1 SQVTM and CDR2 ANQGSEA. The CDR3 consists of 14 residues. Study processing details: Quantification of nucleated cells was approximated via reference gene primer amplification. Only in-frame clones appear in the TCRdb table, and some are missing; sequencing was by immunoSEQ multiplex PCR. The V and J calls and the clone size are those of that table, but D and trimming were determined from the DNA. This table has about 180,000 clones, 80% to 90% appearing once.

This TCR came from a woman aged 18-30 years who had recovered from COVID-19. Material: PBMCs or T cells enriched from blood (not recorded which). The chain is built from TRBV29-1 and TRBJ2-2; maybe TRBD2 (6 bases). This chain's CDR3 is CSVVGGVPTGELFF. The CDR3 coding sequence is TGCAGCGTTGTTGGCGGGGTACCTACCGGGGAGCTGTTTTTT.